Following are 23 T cell receptor beta chains from one sample sequenced in a study of blood T cell repertoires in COVID-19. Method: immunoSEQ multiplex PCR; TCRdb's copy keeps in-frame clones and lacks some. This table has about 110,000 clones, about 79% appearing once. Sequenced sample: peripheral blood. Source of these receptors: an elderly woman with active or convalescent COVID-19.

The J gene is TRBJ1-1, the V gene TRBV4-3; TRBD1 matches 9 bases. Looked up from germline, CDR1 is LGHNA and CDR2 is YSLEER. V shed 3 bases, J shed 2 bases, and the junction held 10 bases outside the gene matches. This CDR3 region has 17 residues. CDR3 loop: CASSHLPGQGDNTEAFF. CDR3 bases: TGCGCCAGCAGCCACCTACCGGGACAGGGCGATAACACTGAAGCTTTCTTT.

The V and J genes are TRBV12-3 or TRBV12-4 and TRBJ1-1, with TRBD1 as a possible D gene (5 bases). Trimming cost V 5 bases and J 6 bases, with 10 bases left between them. CDR3 length: 12 amino acids. The CDR3 bases are TGTGCCAGCAGTAAACCGGGGGCTGAAGCTTTCTTT. Its protein product is CASSKPGAEAFF.

The chain employs TRBV7-8 and TRBJ2-5; D is possibly TRBD2 (5 bases). The CDR3 length is 16 residues. Trimming removed 2 bases at V and 4 bases at J, with 17 bases between. The germline gives CDR1 SGHVS, CDR2 FQNEAQ. The CDR3 coding sequence is TGTGCCAGCAGCTTAAGTCGGACTTTCGGAGGAGAGACCCAGTACTTC. Translated: CASSLSRTFGGETQYF.

The V and J genes are TRBV6-2 or TRBV6-3 and TRBJ1-2; the D gene is possibly TRBD1 (5 bases). The germline V gene has CDR1 MNHEY and CDR2 SVGEGT. The length of the CDR3 is 13 residues. Trimming left V 2 bases short and J 8 bases short, with 12 bases between. The CDR3 nucleotides are TGTGCCAGCAGTTACGGACATGGAAGCGGCTACACCTTC. Encoded protein: CASSYGHGSGYTF.

V usage is TRBV15 and J usage is TRBJ2-2; 8 bases line up with TRBD1. The CDR3 extends over 14 amino acids. The V gene's germline CDR1 is LNHNV and CDR2 YYDKDF (reference sequence). V was pared by 4 bases and J by 6 bases, with 4 bases of the junction left unmatched. Here the CDR3 reads CATSIGQGPGELFF. In DNA form, the CDR3 reads TGTGCCACCAGCATCGGACAGGGACCCGGGGAGCTGTTTTTT.

The sample holds a few counts of this clone. The V call is TRBV2, the J call TRBJ1-4; D ambiguous. V dropped 7 bases and J dropped 0 bases, with 18 bases sitting between them. The CDR3 contains 17 residues. Germline V gives CDR1 SNHLY, CDR2 FYNNEI. CDR3 protein: CASTGWRQSATNEKLFF. The CDR3 bases are TGTGCCAGCACCGGGTGGAGGCAGAGTGCAACTAATGAAAAACTGTTTTTT.

The chain joins TRBV18 to TRBJ2-1; maybe TRBD2 (5 bases). Deletions cut 6 bases from V and 0 bases from J, with 12 bases between. The germline V gene encodes CDR1 KGHSH and CDR2 LQKENI. The CDR3 extends over 15 amino acids. Written as DNA, the CDR3 is TGTGCCAGCTCTCGCGAGCGGAGCTCCTACAATGAGCAGTTCTTC. Amino acids: CASSRERSSYNEQFF.

J is TRBJ2-7 and V is TRBV19, with 8 bases that match TRBD1. This CDR3 is 17 amino acids long. In germline, CDR1 is LNHDA, CDR2 SQIVND (reference sequence). The V and J ends lost 3 bases and 6 bases, in that order; junction bases with no gene match: 16. The CDR3 nucleotides read TGTGCCAGTAGTATTTCTCGGGGGACAGGTCCACGCTGCGAGCAGTACTTC. This encodes CASSISRGTGPRCEQYF.

The CDR3 nucleotides read TGTGCCAGCAGCGTAGGGGTGGGCTACACCGGGGAGCTGTTTTTT. Its protein product is CASSVGVGYTGELFF. The chain employs TRBV9 and TRBJ2-2; D is undetermined. Germline lookup yields CDR1 SGDLS and CDR2 YYNGEE. This CDR3 spans 15 amino acids. The germline V and J ends were trimmed by 0 bases and 3 bases, with 9 bases remaining between them.

Worth noting for this clone: Other nucleotide sequences from this sample produce the same CDR3. This chain connects TRBV18 to TRBJ2-5; TRBD1 aligns across 8 bases. CDR1 is KGHSH and CDR2 is LQKENI in the germline V gene. Germline trimming cut 2 bases from V and 1 base from J; bases unmatched to any gene: 3. The CDR3 loop spans 15 amino acids. The CDR3 DNA reads TGTGCCAGCTCACCAAAAACAGGGGGCCAAGAGACCCAGTACTTC. Its translation is CASSPKTGGQETQYF. Full variable domain (rest looked up from reference TRBV18 and TRBJ2-5): NAGVMQNPRHLVRRRGQEARLRCSPMKGHSHVYWYRQLPEEGLKFMVYLQKENIIDESGMPKERFSAEFPKEGPSILRIQQVVRGDSAAYFCASSPKTGGQETQYFGPGTRLLVL.

This clone was seen more than once but under ten times. The CDR3 here is CASRATGSSTGELFF. The CDR3 nucleotides are TGCGCCAGCAGGGCGACAGGGTCGAGCACCGGGGAGCTGTTTTTT. This rearrangement joins TRBV10-1 to TRBJ2-2; 7 nucleotides agree with TRBD1. Germline CDR1 is WNHNN and CDR2 is SYGVQD (reference sequence). J lost 4 bases, V lost 6 bases, and 8 bases had no gene match. This CDR3 has 15 residues.

The rearrangement joins TRBV2 to TRBJ2-5, with 12 bases identical to TRBD1. Germline V gene data show CDR1 as SNHLY and CDR2 as FYNNEI. Trimming took 6 bases from V and 5 from J; bases not matched to a gene: 4. This CDR3 spans 14 amino acids. CDR3 region: CASSRDRGRETQYF. CDR3 bases: TGTGCCAGCAGCCGGGACAGGGGGCGGGAGACCCAGTACTTC.

V gene TRBV30 combines with J gene TRBJ2-4; 8 bases are shared with TRBD1. Germline V lookup: CDR1 GTSNPN, CDR2 SVGIG (reference sequence). J lost 1 base, V lost 3 bases, and 5 bases had no gene match. CDR3 length: 15 amino acids. CDR3 sequence reads: CAWRATGEAKNIQYF. In DNA, the CDR3 is TGTGCCTGGAGGGCGACAGGGGAGGCCAAAAACATTCAGTACTTC. The full variable domain, rest sourced from reference TRBV30 and TRBJ2-4, is SQTIHQWPATLVQPVGSPLSLECTVEGTSNPNLYWYRQAAGRGLQLLFYSVGIGQISSEVPQNLSASRPQDRQFILSSKKLLLSDSGFYLCAWRATGEAKNIQYFGAGTRLSVL.

The genes are TRBV7-9 and TRBJ1-1; D call uncertain. CDR3 length equals 14 residues. CDR1 is SEHNR and CDR2 is FQNEAQ in the germline V gene (reference sequence). Trimming pared 4 bases from V and 5 bases from J, leaving 14 bases between. The CDR3 protein is CASSSPPERTEAFF. The CDR3 DNA reads TGTGCCAGCAGCTCCCCCCCGGAGCGGACTGAAGCTTTCTTT.

The gene calls are TRBV18 and TRBJ2-5; the D gene is possibly TRBD2 (5 bases). Germline CDR1 KGHSH, CDR2 LQKENI. The CDR3 spans 13 residues. V dropped 3 bases and J dropped 4 bases, with 9 bases sitting between them. The CDR3 nucleotides read TGTGCCAGCTCACCCATCGCGGGAGAGACCCAGTACTTC. Translating gives CASSPIAGETQYF.

This clone was counted once. The chain employs TRBV29-1 and TRBJ2-3, with 9 bases lining up with TRBD2. Trimming at V came to 1 base and at J to 1 base, leaving 3 bases not matched to a gene. The CDR3 is 15 amino acids. Germline-derived CDR1 and CDR2 are SQVTM and ANQGSEA. DNA for the CDR3: TGCAGCGTTGAAGGGGCTAGCGGGGGCACAGATACGCAGTATTTT. This gives the protein CSVEGASGGTDTQYF.

The V and J genes are TRBV19 and TRBJ2-6; no clear D gene. Germline V gene data show CDR1 as LNHDA and CDR2 as SQIVND (reference sequence). Trimming pared 3 bases from V and 0 bases from J, leaving 3 bases between. The CDR3 consists of 14 residues. The CDR3 DNA is TGTGCCAGTAGTATTCACTCTGGGGCCAACGTCCTGACTTTC. Its protein product is CASSIHSGANVLTF.

In its sample, this clone was seen a few times. The chain employs TRBV6-6 and TRBJ2-7; D is ambiguous. Germline V gene lookup returns CDR1 MNHNY and CDR2 SVGAGI (reference sequence). V lost 2 bases, J lost 6 bases, and 14 bases lay in between. This CDR3 has 14 amino acids. CDR3 in DNA: TGTGCCAGCAGTTACGGTGGAACTATAAGCGAGCAGTACTTC. It translates to CASSYGGTISEQYF.

The chain recombines TRBV7-9 with TRBJ2-2, with 8 bases lining up with TRBD1. Germline loops: CDR1 SEHNR, CDR2 FQNEAQ (reference sequence). The CDR3 runs to 15 residues. V lost 3 bases to trimming and J lost 4 bases; unmatched junction nucleotides: 4. CDR3 sequence: CASSLQGAGTGELFF. The CDR3 DNA reads TGTGCCAGCAGCTTGCAGGGGGCGGGCACCGGGGAGCTGTTTTTT.

This rearrangement joins TRBV19 to TRBJ2-1, with 8 nucleotides matching TRBD1. Germline V gene sequence: CDR1 LNHDA, CDR2 SQIVND (reference sequence). The trim removed 4 bases at V and 6 bases at J, leaving 8 bases unmatched. This CDR3 comprises 15 residues. The CDR3: CASSTSGGWFNEQFF. Here the CDR3 DNA reads TGTGCCAGTAGTACTTCAGGGGGCTGGTTCAATGAGCAGTTCTTC.

The rearrangement links TRBV7-9 to TRBJ2-2; 12 positions match TRBD1. The CDR3 has 15 amino acids. Looked up from germline, CDR1 is SEHNR and CDR2 is FQNEAQ (reference sequence). Trimming at V came to 5 bases and at J to 6 bases, leaving 4 bases not matched to a gene. The CDR3 DNA reads as TGTGCCAGCAGCCCGGGACAGGGGGCGGCCGGGGAGCTGTTTTTT. It specifies CASSPGQGAAGELFF. The entire variable domain, with the rest obtained from reference TRBV7-9 and TRBJ2-2, is as follows: DTGVSQNPRHKITKRGQNVTFRCDPISEHNRLYWYRQTLGQGPEFLTYFQNEAQLEKSRLLSDRFSAERPKGSFSTLEIQRTEQGDSAMYLCASSPGQGAAGELFFGEGSRLTVL.

V is TRBV5-5 and J is TRBJ2-3; possibly TRBD2 for D (5 bases). V shed 0 bases and J shed 1 base, with 12 bases lying between them. The length of the CDR3 is 16 residues. From germline, CDR1 is SGHKS and CDR2 YYEKEE (reference sequence). CDR3 sequence (DNA): TGTGCCAGCAGCTTGGTTTGGGGAGTCGGCACAGATACGCAGTATTTT. Protein sequence: CASSLVWGVGTDTQYF.

This clone has only one observation. This chain connects TRBV6-1 to TRBJ1-1; 11 bases are shared with TRBD1. CDR3 length equals 15 residues. Losses at the gene ends were 2 bases for V and 4 bases for J; bases not matched to a gene: 3. Germline V lookup: CDR1 MNHNS, CDR2 SASEGT. The CDR3 loop reads CASSEQGQGGTEAFF. The CDR3 DNA follows: TGTGCCAGCAGTGAACAGGGACAGGGGGGCACTGAAGCTTTCTTT.